The T cell receptor (beta chain) described here comes from a study of read filtering for tumor transcriptome and immune sequencing. This clonotype is classed as medium-sized. The J segment lost 12 bases and the V segment lost 4 bases, leaving 9 bases of the junction unmatched. Germline CDR1 and CDR2: SGHRS and YFSETQ. This CDR3 comprises 13 residues. From about 0.4 ug of RNA, a library with molecular barcoded alpha/delta and beta/gamma adaptors was made. In TCRdb, the reads were re-called with MiXCR into one record per CDR3 protein. The sample holds around 33,000 distinct CDR3 sequences, approximately 18% seen once. At the time of active disease, bone marrow was collected from every patient.

The sequenced material came from a population of CD138-negative cells sorted from bone marrow. The clonotype was recovered from a donor aged 40 or over with multiple myeloma. V usage is TRBV5-1 and J usage is TRBJ2-1, with 8 positions matching TRBD1. CDR3 protein: CASSRDRGGWQFF. CDR3 nucleotides: TGCGCCAGCAGCAGAGACAGGGGAGGTTGGCAGTTCTTC.